The 16 T cell receptor beta chains given below trace back to one sample, sequenced in a study of blood T cell repertoires in COVID-19. TCRdb's copy holds only in-frame clones and misses some; the assay was immunoSEQ multiplex PCR. The repertoire holds around 300,000 clones, with 91% as singletons. Sequencing was performed on peripheral blood. All receptors come from a woman aged 25 to 39 with COVID-19, enrolled during active disease.

The sample holds one count of this clone. The chain has TRBV5-4 and TRBJ2-2; TRBD1 might be the D (6 bases). V lost 0 bases to trimming and J lost 7 bases, with 16 bases between them. CDR1 is SGHNT and CDR2 is YYREEE in the germline V gene (reference sequence). The CDR3 loop spans 16 amino acids. Here the CDR3 reads CASSLVSRGTVGELFF. CDR3 nucleotides: TGTGCCAGCAGCTTGGTATCCAGGGGAACGGTCGGGGAGCTGTTTTTT.

The rearrangement links TRBV20-1 to TRBJ1-5; 9 nucleotides align to TRBD1. Germline CDR1 DFQATT, CDR2 SNEGSKA (reference sequence). The CDR3 totals 14 residues. Unmatched junction bases numbered 4, after V lost 3 bases and J lost 4 bases. CDR3 residues: CSASPGQGNQPQHF. CDR3 coding DNA: TGCAGTGCTAGTCCGGGACAGGGTAATCAGCCCCAGCATTTT.

The rearrangement links TRBV9 to TRBJ2-7; D call uncertain. The CDR3 is made up of 14 amino acids. V lost 0 bases and J lost 2, with 9 bases in between. The V gene's germline CDR1 is SGDLS and CDR2 YYNGEE. The CDR3 DNA reads TGTGCCAGCAGCGTAGACTTGGGCCCCTACGAGCAGTACTTC. This encodes CASSVDLGPYEQYF.

This clone has only a few counts. The chain couples TRBV30 to TRBJ1-5; D might be TRBD1 (6 bases). V was cut by 1 base and J by 0 bases, with 10 bases left in between. The CDR3 length is 15 residues. Germline lookup yields CDR1 GTSNPN and CDR2 SVGIG (reference sequence). CDR3 nucleotide sequence: TGTGCCTGGAGTGCCCAGGGGACTAGCAATCAGCCCCAGCATTTT. It specifies CAWSAQGTSNQPQHF.

This sequence joins TRBV14 and TRBJ2-7, with 11 bases matching TRBD1. Looked up from germline, CDR1 is SGHDN and CDR2 is FVKESK. The CDR3 runs 14 residues. Trimming cost V 5 bases and J 2 bases; bases outside gene matches: 2. CDR3 loop: CASSWGQGAYEQYF. Written as DNA, the CDR3 is TGTGCCAGCAGCTGGGGACAGGGGGCCTACGAGCAGTACTTC.

The chain couples TRBV28 to TRBJ1-4; D possibly corresponds to TRBD1 (6 bases). The germline gives CDR1 MDHEN, CDR2 SYDVKM. Trimming removed 3 bases at V and 8 bases at J, with 13 bases between. The CDR3 covers 14 residues. The CDR3 sequence: CASSFYRDNEKLFF. The CDR3 nucleotides are TGTGCCAGCAGTTTTTACAGGGATAACGAAAAACTGTTTTTT.

The V call is TRBV9, the J call TRBJ2-6, with 7 bases lining up with TRBD2. J lost 0 bases, V lost 2 bases, and 8 bases had no gene match. This CDR3 comprises 18 residues. The germline V gene has CDR1 SGDLS and CDR2 YYNGEE. The CDR3 bases are TGTGCCAGCAGCGTTAGCGGGCATGATCCCTCTGGGGCCAACGTCCTGACTTTC. Its protein product is CASSVSGHDPSGANVLTF.

This chain connects TRBV5-5 to TRBJ2-3; the D gene is possibly TRBD2 (5 bases). The V gene lost 0 bases and the J gene lost 0 bases, with 11 bases spanning the gap. This CDR3 has 16 residues. Per the germline V gene, CDR1 is SGHKS and CDR2 is YYEKEE (reference sequence). The CDR3 DNA sequence: TGTGCCAGCAGCTTGGGATTAGCGCCTAGCACAGATACGCAGTATTTT. The encoded protein is CASSLGLAPSTDTQYF.

This rearrangement joins TRBV7-2 to TRBJ2-3; 14 bases are a match to TRBD2. V trimming: 5 bases; J trimming: 7 bases; junction bases outside the gene matches: 8. Germline V gene data show CDR1 as SGHTA and CDR2 as FQGNSA. The CDR3 extends over 16 amino acids. The CDR3 sequence: CASSPEGTSGSHTQYF. The CDR3 DNA reads TGTGCCAGCAGCCCAGAGGGGACTAGCGGGAGTCATACGCAGTATTTT.

The V and J genes are TRBV27 and TRBJ2-2; 10 bases are a match to TRBD2. Per germline, CDR1 MNHEY and CDR2 SMNVEV (reference sequence). This CDR3 comprises 16 residues. V lost 2 bases, J lost 3 bases, and 3 bases stayed unmatched. CDR3 residues: CASSLRLAGYTGELFF. The DNA of the CDR3 is TGTGCCAGCAGTTTAAGACTAGCGGGCTACACCGGGGAGCTGTTTTTT.

The chain employs TRBV3-1 (or the pseudogene TRBV3-2) and TRBJ1-2; D remains unclear. Germline loops: CDR1 LGHDT, CDR2 YNNKEL (reference sequence). The V gene lost 0 bases and the J gene lost 4 bases, with 6 bases spanning the gap. The CDR3 sequence is 13 residues long. CDR3 bases: TGTGCCAGCAGCCAAGACTCGGTCTATGGCTACACCTTC. It yields the protein CASSQDSVYGYTF.

This clone was found once. The chain recombines TRBV7-2 with TRBJ2-1, with a weak D call TRBD2 (6 bases). In germline, CDR1 is SGHTA, CDR2 FQGNSA. The V gene lost 2 bases and the J gene lost 4 bases, with 12 bases spanning the gap. CDR3 size: 15 residues. The CDR3 DNA sequence: TGTGCCAGCAGCTTAATAGCGGCAACGTACAATGAGCAGTTCTTC. Translated, it gives CASSLIAATYNEQFF. The whole variable domain, filled in from reference TRBV7-2 and TRBJ2-1, reads GAGVSQSPSNKVTEKGKDVELRCDPISGHTALYWYRQSLGQGLEFLIYFQGNSAPDKSGLPSDRFSAERTGGSVSTLTIQRTQQEDSAVYLCASSLIAATYNEQFFGPGTRLTVL.

The chain couples TRBV9 to TRBJ2-2, with a possible D match to TRBD2 (5 bases). This CDR3 spans 13 amino acids. V lost 4 bases, J lost 6 bases, and 10 bases lay in between. Germline V gives CDR1 SGDLS, CDR2 YYNGEE. The CDR3 spells CASSILDSGELFF. In DNA form, the CDR3 reads TGTGCCAGCAGCATACTAGACTCCGGGGAGCTGTTTTTT.

V gene TRBV11-1 combines with J gene TRBJ2-5; no clear D gene. The closer fit of TRBJ2-7 to the DNA end suggests the J call may be wrong. The CDR3 covers 15 residues. The V gene's germline CDR1 is SGHAT and CDR2 FQDESV (reference sequence). The CDR3 sequence is CASSLALGLRNEQYF. The CDR3 DNA sequence: TGTGCCAGCAGCTTAGCTCTCGGGTTGAGAAACGAGCAGTACTTC.

This clone was seen once. The V gene is TRBV19, the J gene TRBJ2-7; a weak D match, TRBD2 (6 bases). In germline, CDR1 is LNHDA, CDR2 SQIVND (reference sequence). The CDR3 is 13 amino acids. The germline V and J ends were trimmed by 5 bases and 1 base, with 9 bases remaining between them. The CDR3 DNA follows: TGTGCCAGTAGTCCTCGGGAGTCCTACGAGCAGTACTTC. Protein sequence: CASSPRESYEQYF. Variable domain in full (rest from reference TRBV19 and TRBJ2-7): DGGITQSPKYLFRKEGQNVTLSCEQNLNHDAMYWYRQDPGQGLRLIYYSQIVNDFQKGDIAEGYSVSREKKESFPLTVTSAQKNPTAFYLCASSPRESYEQYFGPGTRLTVT.

The chain couples TRBV6-5 to TRBJ1-6; the D is unclear. The CDR3 has 13 amino acids. V lost 7 bases and J 5 bases, leaving 9 bases between the germline ends. Germline V lookup: CDR1 MNHEY, CDR2 SVGAGI. CDR3 region: CASKQANNSPLHF. The CDR3 DNA reads as TGTGCCAGCAAGCAGGCGAATAATTCACCCCTCCACTTT.